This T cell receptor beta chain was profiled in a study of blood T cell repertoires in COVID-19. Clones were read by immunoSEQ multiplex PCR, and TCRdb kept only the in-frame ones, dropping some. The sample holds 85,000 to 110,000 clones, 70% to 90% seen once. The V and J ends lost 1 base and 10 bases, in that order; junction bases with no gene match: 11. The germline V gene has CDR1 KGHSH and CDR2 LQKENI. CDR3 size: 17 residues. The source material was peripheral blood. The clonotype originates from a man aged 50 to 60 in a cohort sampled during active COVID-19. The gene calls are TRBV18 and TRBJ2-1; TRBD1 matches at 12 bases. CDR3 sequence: CASSPLVGQGASYEQFF. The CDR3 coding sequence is TGTGCCAGCTCACCACTCGTGGGACAGGGGGCATCTTACGAGCAGTTCTTC.